This T cell receptor beta chain was recorded in a study of tumor-infiltrating lymphocytes in primary liver carcinoma. Study information: Subjects presented with primary liver carcinoma managed by surgical resection.

The researchers obtained blood RNA from unsorted whole blood and also extracted germline DNA. V was shortened by 4 bases and J by 0 bases, with 8 bases between the two germline ends. The CDR3 contains 14 residues. Germline CDR1 SGHAT, CDR2 FQDESV (reference sequence). In this sample, this clonotype is medium-sized. TCR beta cDNA was reverse-transcribed from 400 to 500 ng of total RNA. The reaction used a constant-region primer and ProtoScript II reverse transcriptase. Three nested multiplex PCR rounds, a slightly modified ARM-PCR, produced the libraries for TCR beta. TRBV1-TRBV30 forward and Cbeta reverse primers drove the first two roughly 10-cycle rounds. TCRdb re-called the multiplex PCR reads with MiXCR, one entry per CDR3 protein. This sample carries some 190,000 distinct CDR3 sequences, about 60% of them seen once, and the ten largest clones take 72%.

The chain carries TRBV11-1 and TRBJ2-3; maybe TRBD2 (6 bases). The sequenced sample was peripheral blood. This TCR derives from a man aged 35-49 years with primary liver carcinoma and hepatitis B virus infection. Here the CDR3 reads CASSYGTSTDTQYF. The CDR3 DNA reads TGTGCCAGCAGCTACGGGACTAGCACAGATACGCAGTATTTT.